This is a list of T cell receptor beta chains from one sample in a study of T cells in Graves' hyperthyroidism and ophthalmopathy. Each CDR3 protein is one row after TCRdb ran MiXCR on the multiplex PCR reads. The sample has about 380,000 distinct CDR3 sequences; under 20% are singletons. Specimen: blood. The receptors here all came from a man aged 18 to 29 with Graves' ophthalmopathy. CDR3s include the opening cysteine and the closing phenylalanine or tryptophan. The D gene is left open where the match is weak. Some rows mark clone size as missing; the rest say once, few, many or name a class of expanded clone.

v_gene	abundance	j_gene	d_gene	len	CDR3nt	CDR3aa
TRBV28	.	TRBJ2-3	.	13	TGTGCCAGCAATTCCTATTCCACAGATACGCAGTATTTT	CASNSYSTDTQYF
TRBV10-1	many	TRBJ2-7	.	12	TGTGCCAGCAGTGACGAGGGGTACGAGCAGTACTTC	CASSDEGYEQYF
TRBV11-3	many	TRBJ2-1	TRBD2	15	TGTGCCAGCAGCCAGGGACTAGCGGGGGGCAATGAGCAGTTCTTC	CASSQGLAGGNEQFF
TRBV3-1	.	TRBJ1-3	.	14	TGTGCCAGCAGCCAAGAGTTTATTGGAAACACCATATATTTT	CASSQEFIGNTIYF
TRBV27	few	TRBJ1-4	.	15	TGTGCCAGCAGTCGCGGGCCGAGGGCTAATGAAAAACTGTTTTTT	CASSRGPRANEKLFF
TRBV9	.	TRBJ2-7	.	14	TGTGCCAGCAGCGAGGGGGGACAGAGGGACGAGCAGTACTTC	CASSEGGQRDEQYF
TRBV2	.	TRBJ1-6	.	13	TGTGCCAGCAGTCAGTCGGGGGGGGAGTCTATTCACTTT	CASSQSGGESIHF
TRBV19	few	TRBJ1-1	.	14	TGTGCCAGTAGTATCGGTCCGGGTTCCACTGAAGCTTTCTTT	CASSIGPGSTEAFF
TRBV6-1	few	TRBJ2-7	.	15	TGTGCCAGCAGTGAAGGGCAGGAAGTCCTCTACGAGCAGTACTTC	CASSEGQEVLYEQYF
TRBV11-2	many	TRBJ2-1	TRBD1	16	TGTGCCAGCAGACCTTTACAGGGGCCCTCCTACAATGAGCAGTTCTTC	CASRPLQGPSYNEQFF
TRBV5-6	.	TRBJ2-1	.	14	TGTGCCAGCAGCTCCCACGGGGGGCGGGGTGAGCAGTTCTTC	CASSSHGGRGEQFF
TRBV7-8	many	TRBJ1-5	.	15	TGTGCCAGCAGCTTAGGGAGGACTGGAGGGCAGCCCCAGCATTTT	CASSLGRTGGQPQHF
TRBV20-1	few	TRBJ1-6	TRBD1	16	TGCAGTGCTAGAGATCTAAGGGCCGGGACAGATTCACCCCTCCACTTT	CSARDLRAGTDSPLHF
TRBV2	many	TRBJ2-3	.	18	TGTGCCAGCAGTGTCGCAGGGAACGTGGGGGAGGGCACAGATACGCAGTATTTT	CASSVAGNVGEGTDTQYF
TRBV20-1	many	TRBJ1-2	.	10	TGCAGTGCTATCGAGGGGGGCTACACCTTC	CSAIEGGYTF
TRBV28	many	TRBJ1-5	TRBD1	16	TGTGCCAGCAGTCCCGGACAGGGAGGGGCAAATCAGCCCCAGCATTTT	CASSPGQGGANQPQHF
TRBV24-1	.	TRBJ2-3	.	11	TGTGCCACCAGTGATGCAGATACGCAGTATTTT	CATSDADTQYF
TRBV5-8	many	TRBJ2-7	.	13	TGTGCCAGCAGCTTCAAGGGGTCCTACGAGCAGTACTTC	CASSFKGSYEQYF
TRBV3-1	many	TRBJ1-5	.	11	TGTGCCAGCAGCCAAGGACCGGAAAAGCATTTT	CASSQGPEKHF
TRBV10-3	.	TRBJ1-3	.	13	TGTGCCATCAGTGAGTCGAGAGGGAACACCATATATTTT	CAISESRGNTIYF
TRBV27	many	TRBJ1-2	.	14	TGTGCCAGCAAGCGCGCAGGGGTTGAGGATGGCTACACCTTC	CASKRAGVEDGYTF
TRBV28	.	TRBJ2-7	.	14	TGTGCCAGCAGTACGAGAGACAGGAACTACGAGCAGTACTTC	CASSTRDRNYEQYF